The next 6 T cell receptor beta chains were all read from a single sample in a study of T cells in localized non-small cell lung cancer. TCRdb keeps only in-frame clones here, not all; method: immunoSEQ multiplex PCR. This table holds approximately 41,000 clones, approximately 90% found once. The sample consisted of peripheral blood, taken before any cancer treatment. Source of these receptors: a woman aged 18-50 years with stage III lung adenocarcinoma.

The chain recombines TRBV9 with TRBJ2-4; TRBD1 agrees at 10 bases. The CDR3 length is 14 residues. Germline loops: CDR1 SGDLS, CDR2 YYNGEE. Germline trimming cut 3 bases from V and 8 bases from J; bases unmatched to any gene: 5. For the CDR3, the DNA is TGTGCCAGCAGCGGGGGACAGGGGACGGACATTCAGTACTTC. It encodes CASSGGQGTDIQYF.

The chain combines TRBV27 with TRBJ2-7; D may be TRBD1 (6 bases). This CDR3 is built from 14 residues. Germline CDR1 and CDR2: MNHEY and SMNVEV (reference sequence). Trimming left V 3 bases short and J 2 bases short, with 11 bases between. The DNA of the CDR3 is TGTGCCAGCAGTTTTTCGACAGGCACCTACGAGCAGTACTTC. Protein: CASSFSTGTYEQYF.

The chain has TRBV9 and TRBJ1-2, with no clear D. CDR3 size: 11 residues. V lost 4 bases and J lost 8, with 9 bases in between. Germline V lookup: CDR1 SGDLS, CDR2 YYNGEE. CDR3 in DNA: TGTGCCAGCAGCCGGGCTGGCGGCTACACCTTC. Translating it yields CASSRAGGYTF.

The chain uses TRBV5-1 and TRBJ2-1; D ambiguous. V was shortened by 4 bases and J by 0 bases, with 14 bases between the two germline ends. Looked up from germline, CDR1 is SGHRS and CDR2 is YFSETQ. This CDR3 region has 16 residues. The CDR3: CASSPGFTSSYNEQFF. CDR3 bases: TGCGCCAGCAGCCCTGGATTCACGAGCTCCTACAATGAGCAGTTCTTC.

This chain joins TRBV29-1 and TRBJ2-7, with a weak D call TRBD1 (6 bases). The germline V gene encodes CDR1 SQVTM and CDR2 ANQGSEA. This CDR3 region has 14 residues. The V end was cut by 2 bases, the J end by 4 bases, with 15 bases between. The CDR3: CSVERDGGGYEQYF. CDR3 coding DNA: TGCAGCGTTGAACGCGATGGGGGCGGTTACGAGCAGTACTTC.

CDR3 amino acids: CASSLVGEHQPQHF. In nucleotides, the CDR3 is TGTGCCAGCAGCTTAGTGGGAGAGCATCAGCCCCAGCATTTT. The genes are TRBV11-2 and TRBJ1-5; D unclear. The V and J ends lost 1 base and 5 bases respectively, with 9 bases between them. The V gene's germline CDR1 is SGHAT and CDR2 FQNNGV. This CDR3 is 14 amino acids long.